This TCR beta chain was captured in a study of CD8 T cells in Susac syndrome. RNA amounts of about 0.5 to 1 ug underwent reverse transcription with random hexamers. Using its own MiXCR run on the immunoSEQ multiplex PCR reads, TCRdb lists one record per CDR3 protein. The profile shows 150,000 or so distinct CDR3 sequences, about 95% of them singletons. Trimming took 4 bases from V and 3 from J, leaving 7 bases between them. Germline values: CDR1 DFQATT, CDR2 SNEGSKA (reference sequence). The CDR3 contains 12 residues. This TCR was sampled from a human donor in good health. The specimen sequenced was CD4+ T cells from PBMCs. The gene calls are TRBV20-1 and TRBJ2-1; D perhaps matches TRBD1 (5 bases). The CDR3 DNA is TGCAGTGCTAAGGGGTACTACAATGAGCAGTTCTTC. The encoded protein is CSAKGYYNEQFF.